One T cell receptor beta chain is described in this entry. V was pared by 0 bases and J by 10 bases, with 14 bases between. This CDR3 contains 15 residues. Germline assignment: CDR1 SGDLS and CDR2 YYNGEE. Reverse transcription of roughly 0.5 to 1 ug RNA was carried out with random hexamers. TCRdb processed the immunoSEQ multiplex PCR reads anew with MiXCR; each CDR3 protein has one entry. The sample holds under 150,000 distinct CDR3 sequences, just under 95% seen once. The sample originates from a study of CD8 T cells in Susac syndrome. The chain links TRBV9 to TRBJ1-6; D remains ambiguous. The source material was CD4+ T cells from PBMCs. This TCR derives from a human donor with Susac syndrome. The CDR3 is CASSVGPKSESPLHF. DNA of the CDR3: TGTGCCAGCAGCGTAGGACCCAAAAGTGAATCACCCCTCCACTTT.